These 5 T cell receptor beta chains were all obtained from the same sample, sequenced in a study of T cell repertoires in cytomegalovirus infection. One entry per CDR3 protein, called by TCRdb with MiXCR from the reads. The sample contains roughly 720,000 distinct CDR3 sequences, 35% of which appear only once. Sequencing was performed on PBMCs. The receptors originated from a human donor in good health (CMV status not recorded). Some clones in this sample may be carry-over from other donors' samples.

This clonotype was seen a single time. The CDR3: CASSPEGLATGELFF. The DNA for the CDR3 is TGCGCCAGCAGCCCCGAAGGACTCGCTACCGGGGAGCTGTTTTTT. The rearrangement links TRBV4-1 to TRBJ2-2; TRBD2 is a possible D gene (5 bases). The V gene lost 4 bases and the J gene lost 5 bases, with 14 bases spanning the gap. In germline, CDR1 is MGHRA, CDR2 YSYEKL. This CDR3 region has 15 residues.

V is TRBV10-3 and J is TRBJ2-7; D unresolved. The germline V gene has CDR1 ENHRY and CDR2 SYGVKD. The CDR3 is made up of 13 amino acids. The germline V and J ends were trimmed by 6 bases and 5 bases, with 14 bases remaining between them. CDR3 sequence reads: CAIRGLPGDEQYF. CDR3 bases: TGTGCCATCAGGGGCCTCCCTGGGGACGAGCAGTACTTC.

The CDR3 protein is CASSYSGTPPYEQYF. CDR3 coding DNA: TGTGCCAGCAGTTACAGCGGGACCCCTCCCTACGAGCAGTACTTC. The chain couples TRBV7-2 to TRBJ2-7; 7 bases align to TRBD2. The trim removed 6 bases at V and 2 bases at J, leaving 10 bases unmatched. The CDR3 is 15 amino acids. Per the germline V gene, CDR1 is SGHTA and CDR2 is FQGNSA. Together with reference TRBV7-2 and TRBJ2-7, the CDR3 gives the full variable domain: GAGVSQSPSNKVTEKGKDVELRCDPISGHTALYWYRQSLGQGLEFLIYFQGNSAPDKSGLPSDRFSAERTGGSVSTLTIQRTQQEDSAVYLCASSYSGTPPYEQYFGPGTRLTVT.

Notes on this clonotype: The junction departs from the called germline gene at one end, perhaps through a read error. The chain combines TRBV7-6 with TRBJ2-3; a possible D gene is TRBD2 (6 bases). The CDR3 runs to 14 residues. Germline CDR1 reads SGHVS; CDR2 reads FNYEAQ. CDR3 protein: CASSPIGAQGGQYF. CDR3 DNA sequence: TGTGCTAGCAGCCCCATAGGGGCCCAGGGAGGGCAGTATTTT.

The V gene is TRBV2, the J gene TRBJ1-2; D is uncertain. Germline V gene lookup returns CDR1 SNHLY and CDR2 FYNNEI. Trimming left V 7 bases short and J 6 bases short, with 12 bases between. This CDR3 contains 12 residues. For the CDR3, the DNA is TGTGCCAGCACCCCCGGGTATAATGGCTACACCTTC. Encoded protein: CASTPGYNGYTF.